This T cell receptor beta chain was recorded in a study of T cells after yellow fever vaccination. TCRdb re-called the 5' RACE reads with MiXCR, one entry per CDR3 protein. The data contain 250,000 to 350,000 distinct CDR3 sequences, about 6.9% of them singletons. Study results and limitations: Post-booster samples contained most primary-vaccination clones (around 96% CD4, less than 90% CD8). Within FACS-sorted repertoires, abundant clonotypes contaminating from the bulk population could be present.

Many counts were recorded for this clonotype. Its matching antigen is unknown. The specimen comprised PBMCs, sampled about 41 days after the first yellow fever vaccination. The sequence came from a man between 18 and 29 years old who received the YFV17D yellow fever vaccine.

CDR3 in DNA: TGCGCCAGCAGGGCTTCAGGGACGAACACTGAAGCTTTCTTT. This sequence encodes CASRASGTNTEAFF. V gene TRBV5-1 combines with J gene TRBJ1-1; the D gene is possibly TRBD1 (5 bases). This CDR3 has 14 residues. V gave up 5 bases and J gave up 1 base, with 12 bases separating them. Germline V lookup: CDR1 SGHRS, CDR2 YFSETQ.